Listed here are 19 T cell receptor beta chains from one sample, sequenced in a study of blood T cell repertoires in COVID-19 (TCRdb year 2020). The library was prepared using the immunoSEQ multiplex PCR assay. In its TCRdb copy, this immuneACCESS table keeps in-frame sequences only and misses some clones. Where compared with another copy, unresolved V genes explain less than half of these, and the others have no known cause. The sample has 39,000 or so clones on record, roughly 87% of them singletons. The ten biggest clones cover 6.2% of the sample. The sequencing input was peripheral blood. Receptors originate from a human donor in a cohort sampled during active COVID-19.

The rearrangement links TRBV5-1 to TRBJ2-1; 7 nucleotides agree with TRBD2. Germline lookup yields CDR1 SGHRS and CDR2 YFSETQ. This CDR3 has 15 residues. V lost 1 base to trimming and J lost 5 bases; unmatched junction nucleotides: 6. The CDR3 DNA follows: TGCGCCAGCAGCTTGCTTCCAGCGGGGAACAATGAGCAGTTCTTC. Protein product: CASSLLPAGNNEQFF. Using reference TRBV5-1 and TRBJ2-1 for the parts outside the CDR3, the full variable domain is KAGVTQTPRYLIKTRGQQVTLSCSPISGHRSVSWYQQTPGQGLQFLFEYFSETQRNKGNFPGRFSGRQFSNSRSEMNVSTLELGDSALYLCASSLLPAGNNEQFFGPGTRLTVL.

CDR3 protein: CSASVAGGPGETQYF. Here the CDR3 DNA reads TGCAGTGCTAGTGTAGCGGGAGGGCCGGGAGAGACCCAGTACTTC. The rearrangement joins TRBV20-1 to TRBJ2-5; 11 bases are shared with TRBD2. Germline CDR1 DFQATT, CDR2 SNEGSKA (reference sequence). V lost 3 bases and J lost 4; bases outside the gene matches: 7. This CDR3 region has 15 residues.

This rearrangement joins TRBV19 to TRBJ2-2; 7 bases line up with TRBD1. The length of the CDR3 is 15 residues. Per the germline V gene, CDR1 is LNHDA and CDR2 is SQIVND (reference sequence). J gave up 4 bases and V 3 bases, and 5 bases lay outside the gene matches. CDR3 residues: CASSIWQGVTGELFF. The CDR3 DNA sequence: TGTGCCAGTAGTATCTGGCAGGGGGTCACCGGGGAGCTGTTTTTT.

The chain carries TRBV5-1 and TRBJ2-3; the D is unclear. Trimming pared 2 bases from V and 4 bases from J, leaving 11 bases between. The germline CDR1 and CDR2 sequences are SGHRS and YFSETQ. The CDR3 consists of 14 residues. The DNA for the CDR3 is TGCGCCAGCAGCTTAAGTCCGGGTTCAGATACGCAGTATTTT. Amino acid sequence: CASSLSPGSDTQYF. The full variable domain, rest sourced from reference TRBV5-1 and TRBJ2-3, is KAGVTQTPRYLIKTRGQQVTLSCSPISGHRSVSWYQQTPGQGLQFLFEYFSETQRNKGNFPGRFSGRQFSNSRSEMNVSTLELGDSALYLCASSLSPGSDTQYFGPGTRLTVL.

The V and J genes are TRBV5-6 and TRBJ2-7; 10 bases match TRBD1. The CDR3 runs to 15 residues. V was pared by 5 bases and J by 2 bases, with 7 bases of the junction left unmatched. Germline CDR1 SGHDT, CDR2 YYEEEE. The CDR3: CASSPLGQGAYEQYF. The CDR3 DNA reads TGTGCCAGCAGTCCCCTAGGACAGGGGGCCTACGAGCAGTACTTC. Variable domain in full (rest from reference TRBV5-6 and TRBJ2-7): DAGVTQSPTHLIKTRGQQVTLRCSPKSGHDTVSWYQQALGQGPQFIFQYYEEEERQRGNFPDRFSGHQFPNYSSELNVNALLLGDSALYLCASSPLGQGAYEQYFGPGTRLTVT.

The chain uses TRBV7-2 and TRBJ1-5, with D unresolved. This CDR3 comprises 16 residues. V lost 5 bases, J lost 2 bases, and 16 bases lay in between. Germline V lookup: CDR1 SGHTA, CDR2 FQGNSA. Here the CDR3 reads CASSPPRGLGNQPQHF. CDR3 in DNA: TGTGCCAGCAGCCCCCCCAGAGGCTTGGGCAATCAGCCCCAGCATTTT.

The chain joins TRBV11-2 to TRBJ2-3; 13 bases align to TRBD2. The CDR3 is 16 amino acids. Germline V gene sequence: CDR1 SGHAT, CDR2 FQNNGV. V lost 5 bases and J lost 1; bases outside the gene matches: 3. CDR3: CASSGTSGDRTDTQYF. DNA of the CDR3: TGTGCCAGCAGCGGGACTAGCGGGGACCGCACAGATACGCAGTATTTT.

The V call is TRBV29-1, the J call TRBJ1-1, with 7 positions matching TRBD1. J lost 3 bases, V lost 4 bases, and 2 bases had no gene match. Germline CDR1 is SQVTM and CDR2 is ANQGSEA. This CDR3 has 12 amino acids. The DNA for the CDR3 is TGCAGCGTTGGGCAGGGGGACACTGAAGCTTTCTTT. Translating gives CSVGQGDTEAFF.

The rearrangement links TRBV30 to TRBJ1-6; maybe TRBD1 (6 bases). This CDR3 region has 16 residues. Germline CDR1 GTSNPN, CDR2 SVGIG (reference sequence). The V end was cut by 0 bases, the J end by 8 bases, with 17 bases between. CDR3 DNA: TGTGCCTGGAGTGTGTCAGGGGCCTCTTATGATTCACCCCTCCACTTT. Translated: CAWSVSGASYDSPLHF. The whole variable domain, remainder taken from reference TRBV30 and TRBJ1-6, is SQTIHQWPATLVQPVGSPLSLECTVEGTSNPNLYWYRQAAGRGLQLLFYSVGIGQISSEVPQNLSASRPQDRQFILSSKKLLLSDSGFYLCAWSVSGASYDSPLHFGNGTRLTVT.

The CDR3 loop is CASSLADGGPYYNEQFF. The CDR3 region has the DNA TGTGCCAGCAGCCTTGCCGACGGGGGGCCATACTACAATGAGCAGTTCTTC. The V call is TRBV4-2, the J call TRBJ2-1; maybe TRBD2 (7 bases). Looked up from germline, CDR1 is LGHNA and CDR2 is YNFKEQ. The CDR3 spans 17 residues. Trimming stripped 4 bases from V and 3 bases from J, with 19 bases between.

CDR3 sequence: CASRLQGSEKLFF. The CDR3 nucleotides read TGTGCCAGCAGACTGCAGGGGAGTGAAAAACTGTTTTTT. The V and J genes are TRBV6-5 and TRBJ1-4, with D possibly matching TRBD1 (6 bases). Trimming stripped 6 bases from V and 7 bases from J, with 12 bases between. CDR3 length: 13 amino acids. Looked up from germline, CDR1 is MNHEY and CDR2 is SVGAGI.

This rearrangement joins TRBV19 to TRBJ1-5; D is unresolved. The CDR3 extends over 13 amino acids. The V gene's germline CDR1 is LNHDA and CDR2 SQIVND (reference sequence). V shed 6 bases and J shed 6 bases, with 12 bases lying between them. The CDR3: CASREEERQPQHF. DNA of the CDR3: TGTGCCAGTAGAGAGGAGGAACGTCAGCCCCAGCATTTT.

The genes are TRBV9 and TRBJ2-5, with TRBD1 matching 7 bases. The CDR3 runs to 15 residues. CDR1 SGDLS and CDR2 YYNGEE come from the germline V gene. J was trimmed by 5 bases and V by 4 bases; bases with no gene match: 11. Here the CDR3 reads CASSSGDSVGETQYF. DNA for the CDR3: TGTGCCAGCAGCTCCGGGGACAGCGTTGGGGAGACCCAGTACTTC. The full variable domain, with the rest looked up from reference TRBV9 and TRBJ2-5, is DSGVTQTPKHLITATGQRVTLRCSPRSGDLSVYWYQQSLDQGLQFLIQYYNGEERAKGNILERFSAQQFPDLHSELNLSSLELGDSALYFCASSSGDSVGETQYFGPGTRLLVL.

The rearrangement links TRBV4-1 to TRBJ2-1; 10 bases align to TRBD1. The CDR3 totals 18 residues. V lost 5 bases to trimming and J lost 1 base; unmatched junction nucleotides: 11. The V gene's germline CDR1 is MGHRA and CDR2 YSYEKL. As DNA, the CDR3 is TGCGCCAGCAGCTTATACTCCCCGGGACAGGGGTCCTACAATGAGCAGTTCTTC. This gives the protein CASSLYSPGQGSYNEQFF.

The chain uses TRBV7-2 and TRBJ2-1; 8 nucleotides align to TRBD1. The CDR3 consists of 16 residues. Germline values: CDR1 SGHTA, CDR2 FQGNSA. Trimming took 5 bases from V and 4 from J; bases not matched to a gene: 10. The CDR3 loop is CASSPSDRASYNEQFF. CDR3 in DNA: TGTGCCAGCAGCCCTTCGGACAGGGCATCATACAATGAGCAGTTCTTC.

The rearrangement links TRBV4-2 to TRBJ1-2; D is perhaps TRBD1 (5 bases). Deletions cut 0 bases from V and 4 bases from J, with 9 bases between. This CDR3 comprises 14 residues. The V gene's germline CDR1 is LGHNA and CDR2 YNFKEQ. CDR3 sequence: CASSQENRIYGYTF. Here the CDR3 DNA reads TGTGCCAGCAGCCAAGAGAACAGGATCTATGGCTACACCTTC.

This clone is deemed medium-sized (0.01 to 0.1%). This sequence joins TRBV7-9 and TRBJ1-3; a weak D match, TRBD1 (6 bases). Germline CDR1 SEHNR, CDR2 FQNEAQ (reference sequence). This CDR3 has 17 residues. Trimming took 6 bases from V and 6 from J, leaving 24 bases between them. In nucleotides, the CDR3 is TGTGCCAGCAGTCCAACGCCCGGGACATCAGGCGAAAACACCATATATTTT. Translation: CASSPTPGTSGENTIYF.

The sample holds one count of this clone. This sequence joins TRBV3-1 (or the pseudogene TRBV3-2) and TRBJ1-6; D is uncertain. The V end lost 4 bases, the J end lost 0 bases, and 13 bases lay between the germline ends. The CDR3 is 17 residues long. CDR1 is LGHDT, CDR2 YNNKEL, per germline (reference sequence). CDR3 protein: CASSRSDTSSYNSPLHF. CDR3 DNA sequence: TGTGCCAGCAGCCGATCGGATACTAGCTCCTATAATTCACCCCTCCACTTT.

V and J are TRBV4-1 and TRBJ1-6; D unresolved. V lost 4 bases and J 6 bases, leaving 7 bases between the germline ends. The CDR3 has 13 amino acids. CDR1 MGHRA and CDR2 YSYEKL come from the germline V gene. CDR3 amino acids: CASSPPRNSPLHF. For the CDR3, the DNA is TGCGCCAGCAGCCCCCCTCGTAATTCACCCCTCCACTTT.